Presented here are 9 T cell receptor beta chains from one specimen sequenced in a study of blood T cell repertoires in COVID-19 (dated by TCRdb to about 2020). The library was made by the immunoSEQ multiplex PCR assay. As stored in TCRdb, this immuneACCESS dataset retains in-frame rearrangements with V and J assigned. A fraction of the clones does not appear; measured against another copy, unresolved V genes explain less than half of the discrepancy, and the remainder lacks a known reason. A total of over 200,000 clones appear in this sample, about four fifths of them only once. The ten largest clonotypes hold around 2% of the sample. The sample taken for sequencing was PBMCs or T cells enriched from blood (not recorded which). The receptors stem from a man aged 55 to 70 who had recovered from COVID-19.

The chain is built from TRBV2 and TRBJ1-6; D not certain. Trimming left V 3 bases short and J 10 bases short, with 13 bases between. Germline CDR1 reads SNHLY; CDR2 reads FYNNEI. The CDR3 totals 14 residues. In nucleotides, the CDR3 is TGTGCCAGCAGTGAGCGGGGTTCAGGCTCACCCCTCCACTTT. Its protein is CASSERGSGSPLHF.

This rearrangement joins TRBV5-5 to TRBJ2-3; 7 bases map to TRBD2. V dropped 2 bases and J dropped 2; count of bases not matched to a gene: 8. This CDR3 region has 16 residues. In germline, CDR1 is SGHKS, CDR2 YYEKEE (reference sequence). The CDR3 region is CASSLGSSGATDTQYF. The CDR3 nucleotides are TGTGCCAGCAGCTTAGGTTCTAGCGGAGCCACAGATACGCAGTATTTT. The variable domain in full, completed from reference TRBV5-5 and TRBJ2-3, reads DAGVTQSPTHLIKTRGQQVTLRCSPISGHKSVSWYQQVLGQGPQFIFQYYEKEERGRGNFPDRFSARQFPNYSSELNVNALLLGDSALYLCASSLGSSGATDTQYFGPGTRLTVL.

The DNA for the CDR3 is TGTGCCAGCAGCACCGGGGACATATACCAAAATTCACCCCTCCACTTT. Encoded protein: CASSTGDIYQNSPLHF. The chain couples TRBV11-3 to TRBJ1-6; tentative D call: TRBD1 (6 bases). Germline V lookup: CDR1 SGHNT, CDR2 YENEEA. CDR3 length: 16 amino acids. V lost 5 bases and J lost 7, with 18 bases in between.

The gene calls are TRBV29-1 and TRBJ2-3; 11 positions match TRBD1. V shed 5 bases, J shed 4 bases, and the junction held 5 bases outside the gene matches. Germline V gene sequence: CDR1 SQVTM, CDR2 ANQGSEA. The CDR3 runs 14 residues. CDR3 DNA sequence: TGCAGCGTTCGGACAGGGGGCAATGCAGATACGCAGTATTTT. The encoded protein is CSVRTGGNADTQYF.

The gene calls are TRBV7-8 and TRBJ1-6, with D hard to call. Germline V gene data show CDR1 as SGHVS and CDR2 as FQNEAQ. This CDR3 region has 14 residues. V shed 5 bases and J shed 8 bases, with 13 bases lying between them. CDR3 residues: CASSPQETYSPLHF. The CDR3 region has the DNA TGTGCCAGCAGCCCCCAAGAGACTTATTCACCCCTCCACTTT.

The J gene is TRBJ2-7, the V gene TRBV2; 15 positions match TRBD2. This CDR3 is built from 15 residues. Germline V CDR1 and CDR2: SNHLY, FYNNEI. Trimming at V came to 6 bases and at J to 5 bases, leaving 5 bases not matched to a gene. DNA for the CDR3: TGTGCCAGCAGCGGACTAGCGGGGGGGCTCGACGAGCAGTACTTC. Translated: CASSGLAGGLDEQYF.

The count of this clone is one. The chain has TRBV5-8 and TRBJ2-3; the D is unclear. Germline-derived CDR1 and CDR2 are SGHTS and YDEGEE. The CDR3 loop spans 14 amino acids. Between the trimmed V and J ends, which lost 4 bases and 5 bases, there was a span of 14 bases. The CDR3 region is CASSPGWARDTQYF. CDR3 DNA sequence: TGTGCCAGCAGCCCCGGATGGGCCAGAGATACGCAGTATTTT.

The V call is TRBV19, the J call TRBJ2-7; 8 bases map to TRBD2. The germline gives CDR1 LNHDA, CDR2 SQIVND (reference sequence). Trimming took 9 bases from V and 4 from J; bases not matched to a gene: 8. The CDR3 is made up of 13 amino acids. CDR3 amino acids: CASNGGGLYEQYF. The CDR3 DNA sequence: TGTGCCAGCAACGGGGGGGGCTTGTACGAGCAGTACTTC.

V usage is TRBV27 and J usage is TRBJ2-3; 9 bases are shared with TRBD2. This CDR3 region has 15 residues. Trimming at V came to 7 bases and at J to 4 bases, leaving 9 bases not matched to a gene. From germline, CDR1 is MNHEY and CDR2 SMNVEV (reference sequence). In DNA, the CDR3 is TGTGCCAGCAAGAAGCGGGGGGTGTCGCCAGATACGCAGTATTTT. It codes for CASKKRGVSPDTQYF.